Presented here are 8 T cell receptor beta chains from one specimen sequenced in a study of technical replicates of blood from a few donors. Assay: immunoSEQ multiplex PCR; the TCRdb copy retains only in-frame clones and omits some. The sample has 65,000 to 75,000 clones; approximately 86% are singletons. The sequenced sample was PBMCs. These receptors were collected from a human donor in good health. Some clones in this sample may be carry-over from other donors' samples.

The chain couples TRBV7-2 to TRBJ2-1; D is perhaps TRBD1 (6 bases). The CDR3 covers 14 residues. The V end was cut by 6 bases, the J end by 10 bases, with 19 bases between. In germline, CDR1 is SGHTA, CDR2 FQGNSA. The CDR3 is CASRPRGARGEQFF. CDR3 DNA: TGTGCCAGCAGGCCCCGCGGTGCAAGGGGGGAGCAGTTCTTC.

The rearrangement links TRBV2 to TRBJ2-2; 7 bases align to TRBD2. The CDR3 has 14 amino acids. Per the germline V gene, CDR1 is SNHLY and CDR2 is FYNNEI. Losses at the gene ends were 5 bases for V and 5 bases for J; bases not matched to a gene: 5. The CDR3 is CASSWLAETGELFF. In DNA, the CDR3 is TGTGCCAGCAGTTGGCTAGCGGAGACCGGGGAGCTGTTTTTT.

This clone was observed once. The chain uses TRBV4-2 and TRBJ2-1; D is possibly TRBD2 (5 bases). V was pared by 4 bases and J by 5 bases, with 15 bases between. Germline V gene sequence: CDR1 LGHNA, CDR2 YNFKEQ. This CDR3 spans 15 amino acids. Written as DNA, the CDR3 is TGTGCCAGCAGCCCCGCCGTGGGAGCGAACAATGAGCAGTTCTTC. It yields the protein CASSPAVGANNEQFF.

This sequence joins TRBV7-2 and TRBJ2-1, with D tentatively TRBD2 (5 bases). In germline, CDR1 is SGHTA, CDR2 FQGNSA. V was pared by 4 bases and J by 9 bases, with 16 bases between. CDR3 length: 14 residues. The CDR3 DNA follows: TGTGCCAGCAGCTGGCGAGGGTCCGGGCTTGAGCAGTTCTTC. It translates to CASSWRGSGLEQFF.

In this sample, this clone is medium-sized. J is TRBJ2-1 and V is TRBV4-3; no clear D gene. The germline CDR1 and CDR2 sequences are LGHNA and YSLEER. The germline V and J ends were trimmed by 0 bases and 8 bases, with 8 bases remaining between them. The CDR3 contains 13 residues. CDR3 sequence: CASSQDRRDEQFF. CDR3 coding DNA: TGCGCCAGCAGCCAAGATCGCCGGGATGAGCAGTTCTTC.

This clone was counted a single time. The chain joins TRBV7-8 to TRBJ1-1, with 12 nucleotides matching TRBD1. This CDR3 region has 14 residues. V trimming: 5 bases; J trimming: 7 bases; junction bases outside the gene matches: 5. The germline gives CDR1 SGHVS, CDR2 FQNEAQ. CDR3 amino acids: CASSKGQGAHEAFF. The CDR3 DNA is TGTGCCAGCAGCAAGGGACAGGGGGCGCATGAAGCTTTCTTT.

This chain links TRBV2 with TRBJ1-1, with unresolved D. From germline, CDR1 is SNHLY and CDR2 FYNNEI. V gave up 2 bases and J gave up 5 bases, with 6 bases separating them. This CDR3 has 12 amino acids. The CDR3 DNA reads as TGTGCCAGCAGTGAACGGGTTACTGAAGCTTTCTTT. This codes for CASSERVTEAFF.

This chain links TRBV7-6 with TRBJ1-4; tentatively, D is TRBD1 (5 bases). CDR1 is SGHVS, CDR2 FNYEAQ, per germline. This CDR3 has 13 amino acids. V was shortened by 4 bases and J by 7 bases, with 10 bases between the two germline ends. The CDR3 DNA follows: TGTGCCAGCAGCTCCTACCAGGGTGAAAAACTGTTTTTT. The encoded protein is CASSSYQGEKLFF. Full variable domain (rest looked up from reference TRBV7-6 and TRBJ1-4): GAGVSQSPRYKVTKRGQDVALRCDPISGHVSLYWYRQALGQGPEFLTYFNYEAQQDKSGLPNDRFSAERPEGSISTLTIQRTEQRDSAMYRCASSSYQGEKLFFGSGTQLSVL.